The source of this T cell receptor (beta chain) is a study of CD8 T cells in ankylosing spondylitis. Findings of the study overall: Blood from ankylosing spondylitis patients appeared to carry a characteristic roughly 8-variant TCR beta motif. In reactive arthritis synovial fluid and blood, some motif variants had been reported before. Relatively scarce in peripheral blood, disease-linked clones were CD8+. There was reportedly significant enrichment of clones that were disease-linked in matched ankylosing spondylitis synovial fluid.

This clonotype has just a few counts. The antigen remains unidentified. Quantitative molecular-barcoded 5'-RACE generated the TCR beta libraries. MiXCR was run by TCRdb on the 5' RACE reads, yielding one entry per CDR3 protein. Here the sample spans 350,000 to 450,000 distinct CDR3 sequences, roughly 25% being singletons. The J segment lost 2 bases and the V segment lost 8 bases, leaving 11 bases of the junction unmatched. Germline V CDR1 and CDR2: SQVTM, ANQGSEA. This CDR3 region has 17 residues. Sequencing input: blood, either unsorted or a sorted T cell fraction (not recorded which). The TCR comes from a male donor with ankylosing spondylitis. This sequence joins TRBV29-1 and TRBJ2-1; 14 bases fit TRBD2. Here the CDR3 DNA reads TGCAGCATTGTCCGGGGACTAGCGGGAGTGGCCTACAATGAGCAGTTCTTC. Amino acid sequence: CSIVRGLAGVAYNEQFF.